The rows below give T cell receptor beta chains drawn from one sample of a study of OX40 agonist ivuxolimab in advanced cancers. The table came from immunoSEQ multiplex PCR; TCRdb's copy has only in-frame clones and leaves some out. This repertoire shows 23,000 or so clones, almost 85% found once; its top ten account for 25% to 35%. The material sequenced was CD4+ or CD8+ T cells sorted from blood, taken in a trial of the OX40 agonist ivuxolimab. All receptors derive from an adult with an advanced solid tumor such as melanoma, head and neck, liver or kidney cancer. CDR3s include the opening cysteine and the closing phenylalanine or tryptophan. The order of the fields is D gene, clone size, V gene, CDR3 length, J gene, CDR3 protein, CDR3 DNA. A D gene is named only where the DNA matches it firmly. Size tells how often a clone was seen (once, few, many) or the class of an expanded clone, and some rows leave it out.

TRBD2	.	TRBV5-1	19	TRBJ2-7	CASSLGRTSGTYVPTQQYF	TGCGCCAGCAGCTTGGGAAGGACTAGCGGCACTTATGTCCCTACGCAGCAGTACTTC
.	once	TRBV7-8	15	TRBJ1-1	CASSKESAAKTEAFF	TGTGCCAGCAGCAAGGAGTCAGCAGCCAAGACTGAAGCTTTCTTT
.	.	TRBV7-8	15	TRBJ2-3	CASSYLAASTDTQYF	TGTGCCAGCAGCTACCTAGCAGCTAGCACAGATACGCAGTATTTT
.	.	TRBV2	15	TRBJ1-2	CASSEGQKVVYGYTF	TGTGCCAGCAGTGAAGGGCAGAAAGTGGTCTATGGCTACACCTTC
TRBD2	.	TRBV28	16	TRBJ2-3	CASSFLLAESTDTQYF	TGTGCCAGCAGTTTCCTCCTAGCGGAGAGCACAGATACGCAGTATTTT
.	.	TRBV4-2	14	TRBJ2-5	CASSQGTGTETQYF	TGTGCCAGCAGCCAGGGAACAGGGACAGAGACCCAGTACTTC
.	.	TRBV27	15	TRBJ1-4	CASSINRGVSEKLFF	TGTGCCAGCAGTATAAACCGGGGGGTTAGTGAAAAACTGTTTTTT
.	.	TRBV10-2	14	TRBJ2-3	CASIGAASTDTQYF	TGCGCCAGCATCGGGGCGGCTAGCACAGATACGCAGTATTTT
.	.	TRBV27	15	TRBJ2-1	CASSLSTSGAHEQFF	TGTGCCAGCAGTTTATCAACGTCAGGCGCCCATGAGCAGTTCTTC
TRBD2	.	TRBV29-1	13	TRBJ2-1	CSVVGGEYNEQFF	TGCAGCGTTGTCGGGGGGGAGTACAATGAGCAGTTCTTC
.	.	TRBV12-5	11	TRBJ2-7	CASMGAYEQYF	TGTGCTAGTATGGGAGCCTACGAGCAGTACTTC
.	.	TRBV7-9	18	TRBJ2-4	CASSLLAPQGSTKNIQYF	TGTGCCAGCAGCCTCTTAGCCCCACAGGGATCGACCAAAAACATTCAGTACTTC
TRBD1	.	TRBV28	15	TRBJ1-1	CASYTRDRLNTEAFF	TGTGCCAGCTATACCCGGGACAGACTGAACACTGAAGCTTTCTTT
.	.	TRBV2	16	TRBJ2-2	CASTEGARGNTGELFF	TGTGCCAGCACAGAAGGGGCGAGGGGGAACACCGGGGAGCTGTTTTTT
TRBD2	.	TRBV13	15	TRBJ2-1	CASSQSGGHYNEQFF	TGTGCCAGCAGCCAAAGCGGGGGGCATTACAATGAGCAGTTCTTC
TRBD2	.	TRBV19	14	TRBJ2-1	CASKLAGGYNEQFF	TGTGCCAGTAAACTAGCGGGAGGCTACAATGAGCAGTTCTTC
.	.	TRBV14	17	TRBJ2-7	CASSQVSLARGVYEQYF	TGTGCCAGCAGCCAAGTATCCCTGGCAAGGGGAGTTTACGAGCAGTACTTC
.	.	TRBV19	13	TRBJ2-1	CASSPAEGGEQFF	TGTGCCAGTAGTCCAGCGGAGGGGGGTGAGCAGTTCTTC
.	.	TRBV19	14	TRBJ1-4	CASSMAPTNEKLFF	TGTGCCAGTAGTATGGCCCCAACTAATGAAAAACTGTTTTTT
TRBD2	.	TRBV27	15	TRBJ2-7	CASSSLAGNSYEQYF	TGTGCCAGCAGTTCCCTAGCGGGAAACTCCTACGAGCAGTACTTC
.	.	TRBV5-6	13	TRBJ1-1	CASSLGIPGEAFF	TGTGCCAGCAGCTTGGGAATCCCAGGGGAGGCTTTCTTT
.	.	TRBV7-9	14	TRBJ1-5	CASSPGNSNQPQHF	TGTGCCAGCTCCCCGGGAAATAGCAATCAGCCCCAGCATTTT
.	once	TRBV5-8	14	TRBJ2-7	CASSFGGSSYEQYF	TGTGCCAGCAGCTTTGGTGGGAGCTCCTACGAGCAGTACTTC
TRBD1	.	TRBV19	15	TRBJ2-3	CASSGTGTSTDTQYF	TGTGCCAGTAGCGGGACAGGGACTAGCACAGATACGCAGTATTTT
.	.	TRBV5-6	14	TRBJ1-2	CASSLAGDDYGYTF	TGTGCCAGCAGCTTGGCAGGGGATGACTATGGCTACACCTTC
TRBD1	.	TRBV13	14	TRBJ2-1	CASSLLQGADEQFF	TGTGCCAGCAGCCTGCTGCAGGGGGCCGATGAGCAGTTCTTC
.	.	TRBV18	14	TRBJ1-6	CASSYGTYNSPLHF	TGTGCCAGCTCCTACGGGACGTATAATTCACCCCTCCACTTT
.	once	TRBV15	15	TRBJ1-4	CATSRDPGQEEKLFF	TGTGCCACCAGCAGAGACCCGGGCCAGGAGGAAAAACTGTTTTTT
.	.	TRBV11-2	15	TRBJ2-5	CASSLLARKEETQYF	TGTGCCAGCAGCTTGTTGGCGCGGAAGGAAGAGACCCAGTACTTC
.	once	TRBV27	15	TRBJ2-1	CASSLRDSGGSEQFF	TGTGCCAGCAGTCTCCGGGACTCCGGCGGCTCTGAGCAGTTCTTC
.	.	TRBV9	15	TRBJ1-1	CASSIRGGLGTEAFF	TGTGCCAGCAGCATCCGGGGGGGCCTGGGCACTGAAGCTTTCTTT
TRBD1	few	TRBV10-3	16	TRBJ2-7	CAITGIPKQGASEQYF	TGTGCCATCACCGGAATACCCAAACAGGGGGCGAGTGAGCAGTACTTC
TRBD2	.	TRBV7-6	14	TRBJ2-7	CASASLRGAGEQYF	TGTGCCAGCGCATCCCTGCGGGGGGCGGGGGAGCAGTACTTC
.	few	TRBV15	15	TRBJ2-5	CATSRLTGALETQYF	TGTGCCACCAGCAGATTGACAGGAGCTTTGGAGACCCAGTACTTC
TRBD1	.	TRBV2	16	TRBJ1-2	CASSITGTDSLYGYTF	TGTGCCAGCTCCATCACCGGGACAGATTCTCTCTATGGCTACACCTTC
.	once	TRBV19	14	TRBJ2-3	CASSIEDYTDTQYF	TGTGCCAGTAGTATAGAGGACTACACAGATACGCAGTATTTT
.	.	TRBV13	14	TRBJ2-1	CASSADWAYNEQFF	TGTGCCAGCAGCGCCGACTGGGCCTACAATGAGCAGTTCTTC
.	.	TRBV14	18	TRBJ2-7	CASSQDPPVRLVSYEQYF	TGTGCCAGCAGCCAAGATCCCCCCGTCCGGTTAGTAAGCTACGAGCAGTACTTC
.	few	TRBV7-6	14	TRBJ1-2	CASSLGTSGYGYTF	TGTGCCAGCAGCTTAGGGACGTCGGGGTATGGCTACACCTTC
.	.	TRBV10-1	15	TRBJ2-2	CASSVSGRDTGELFF	TGCGCCAGCAGTGTCTCGGGCAGGGATACCGGGGAGCTGTTTTTT
.	.	TRBV11-2	14	TRBJ1-1	CASSSGTVNTEAFF	TGTGCCAGCAGCTCCGGGACGGTGAACACTGAAGCTTTCTTT
.	once	TRBV25-1	13	TRBJ1-2	CASSGGLYYGYTF	TGTGCCAGCAGTGGAGGACTGTACTATGGCTACACCTTC
.	.	TRBV5-4	14	TRBJ1-2	CASSTLQDNYGYTF	TGTGCCAGCAGCACCCTACAGGATAACTATGGCTACACCTTC
.	.	TRBV7-9	16	TRBJ1-6	CASSSLTVNYNSPLHF	TGTGCCAGCAGCTCACTGACAGTCAACTATAATTCACCCCTCCACTTT
TRBD1	.	TRBV5-8	14	TRBJ1-2	CASSLRDRGYGYTF	TGTGCCAGCAGCCTCCGGGACAGGGGTTATGGCTACACCTTC
TRBD2	.	TRBV9	15	TRBJ2-1	CASSPRDYPGGEQFF	TGTGCCAGCAGCCCCCGGGACTACCCAGGAGGTGAGCAGTTCTTC
.	.	TRBV7-9	15	TRBJ2-5	CASSLAGPYQETQYF	TGTGCCAGCAGCTTAGCAGGGCCGTACCAAGAGACCCAGTACTTC
.	.	TRBV6-5	13	TRBJ2-1	CASSPGIYNEQFF	TGTGCCAGCAGCCCTGGGATCTACAATGAGCAGTTCTTC
TRBD1	.	TRBV19	13	TRBJ2-7	CASSMGQGYEQYF	TGTGCCAGTAGTATGGGACAGGGCTACGAGCAGTACTTC
.	few	TRBV7-9	14	TRBJ1-2	CASSLAEGDYGYTF	TGTGCCAGCAGCTTAGCGGAGGGGGACTATGGCTACACCTTC
.	.	TRBV28	13	TRBJ2-7	CASSYREAYEQYF	TGTGCCAGCAGTTACAGGGAAGCCTACGAGCAGTACTTC
TRBD1	.	TRBV27	15	TRBJ2-1	CASSFGRGIYNEQFF	TGTGCCAGCAGTTTCGGCAGGGGGATTTACAATGAGCAGTTCTTC
.	.	TRBV5-4	12	TRBJ2-5	CASTQDQETQYF	TGTGCCAGCACCCAGGACCAAGAGACCCAGTACTTC
.	.	TRBV4-1	15	TRBJ1-3	CASSQDEGTGNTIYF	TGCGCCAGCAGCCAAGATGAGGGAACGGGAAACACCATATATTTT
.	.	TRBV5-1	18	TRBJ1-6	CASSLKAQGGFLNSPLHF	TGCGCCAGCAGCTTGAAGGCTCAAGGGGGTTTTCTGAATTCACCCCTCCACTTT